The source of this TCR beta chain is a study of regulatory T cells in long-lasting Graves disease. The time point here: newly diagnosed GD, antithyroid drugs for less than 3 months. From PBMCs, RNA was extracted and then used to make the TCR library. Arm-PCR with iRepertoire HTBI primers amplified the CDR3 regions for these TCR beta libraries. MiXCR, run by TCRdb on the multiplex PCR reads, gives a single entry per CDR3 protein. The sample includes over 500,000 distinct CDR3 sequences, 15% to 20% of them seen just once. A further study also used this sample, focusing on T cells in Graves' hyperthyroidism and ophthalmopathy. According to that study: Across 18 months, stable Graves' hyperthyroidism was marked by no progression to ophthalmopathy.

The TCR sequence derives from a man younger than 35 with Graves disease. Here the sequenced sample was peripheral blood mononuclear cells (PBMCs), taken at new diagnosis, from a patient treated with antithyroid drugs.

DNA for the CDR3: TGTGCCATCAGTGAATTTGGGACAGCTAATGAAAAACTGTTTTTT. Translation: CAISEFGTANEKLFF. The chain combines TRBV10-3 with TRBJ1-4; TRBD1 agrees at 7 bases. The CDR3 is 15 amino acids. Germline CDR1 ENHRY, CDR2 SYGVKD. The J segment lost 3 bases and the V segment lost 3 bases, leaving 4 bases of the junction unmatched.